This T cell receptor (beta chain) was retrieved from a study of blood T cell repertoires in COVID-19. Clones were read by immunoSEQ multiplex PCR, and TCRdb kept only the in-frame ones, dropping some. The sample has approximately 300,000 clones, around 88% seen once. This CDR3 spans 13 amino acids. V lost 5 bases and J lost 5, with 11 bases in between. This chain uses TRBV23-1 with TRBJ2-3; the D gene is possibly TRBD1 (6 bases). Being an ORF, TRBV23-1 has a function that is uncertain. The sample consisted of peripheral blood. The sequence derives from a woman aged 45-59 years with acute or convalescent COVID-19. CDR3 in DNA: TGCGCCAGCAGTTACGTAGGGGGAGATACGCAGTATTTT. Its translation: CASSYVGGDTQYF.